The text below deals with one T cell receptor (beta chain). The antigen is unknown. This entry belongs to a study of naive and memory T cell subsets. Study-wide results and limits: Over 95% of naive TCR sequences appeared only once after error correction, unlike memory subsets. A few larger clonotypes appeared in naive repertoires, especially CD8, possibly memory cells re-expressing CD45RA.

Per the germline V gene, CDR1 is DFQATT and CDR2 is SNEGSKA (reference sequence). V shed 0 bases and J shed 3 bases, with 11 bases lying between them. This CDR3 is built from 15 residues. Both TRBC1 and TRBC2 were covered by a beta constant-region primer of two equimolar oligonucleotides. Nested alpha and beta constant-region primers with the SP2 primer drove four PCR rounds on ligated cDNA. Each CDR3 protein gets one entry after TCRdb re-called the UMI-ligation and nested PCR reads with MiXCR. The sample has 150,000 or so distinct CDR3 sequences; approximately 22% are singletons. This TCR was recovered from a human donor in good health. The specimen sequenced was naive CD4+ T cells from blood. V and J are TRBV20-1 and TRBJ1-4; no clear D gene. This chain's CDR3 is CSARDPRKSNEKLFF. Here the CDR3 DNA reads TGCAGTGCTAGAGATCCTCGGAAATCTAATGAAAAACTGTTTTTT.